These 27 T cell receptor beta chains were all obtained from the same sample, sequenced in a study of cytotoxic CD8 clonotypes in ibrutinib-treated CLL. TCRdb's table, derived via immunoSEQ multiplex PCR, lists solely in-frame clones and lacks some. Among more than 25,000 clones, approximately 71% were seen once, and the ten largest hold roughly half. The sample consisted of PBMCs, taken after 24 months of ibrutinib treatment. Every receptor here comes from a human donor with chronic lymphocytic leukemia.

This rearrangement joins TRBV7-2 to TRBJ1-4; D is undetermined. V lost 1 base and J lost 6, with 6 bases in between. CDR3 length: 13 residues. Germline V lookup: CDR1 SGHTA, CDR2 FQGNSA. CDR3 loop: CASSLVADEKLFF. The CDR3 nucleotides read TGTGCCAGCAGCTTAGTAGCGGATGAAAAACTGTTTTTT.

The chain employs TRBV28 and TRBJ1-2, with D hard to call. The V end was cut by 2 bases, the J end by 8 bases, with 12 bases between. Germline CDR1 is MDHEN and CDR2 is SYDVKM. The CDR3 has 13 amino acids. The CDR3 reads CASSLGGAEGYTF. The CDR3 DNA follows: TGTGCCAGCAGTTTAGGCGGCGCGGAAGGCTACACCTTC.

The chain couples TRBV5-1 to TRBJ2-5, with 13 bases matching TRBD2. The CDR3 contains 15 residues. V dropped 1 base and J dropped 10; count of bases not matched to a gene: 7. CDR1 is SGHRS and CDR2 is YFSETQ in the germline V gene. The CDR3 region is CASSLTSGGAVDQYF. The CDR3 DNA reads TGCGCCAGCAGCTTGACTAGCGGGGGGGCGGTGGACCAGTACTTC.

This clone was detected once. The CDR3 loop is CASSYSDRRAGYGYTF. In DNA form, the CDR3 reads TGTGCCAGCAGCTACTCGGACCGGAGAGCGGGCTATGGCTACACCTTC. The chain uses TRBV11-1 and TRBJ1-2, with no clear D. V lost 4 bases, J lost 4 bases, and 19 bases lay in between. CDR1 is SGHAT, CDR2 FQDESV, per germline (reference sequence). There are 16 residues in the CDR3. The complete variable domain, with remaining parts taken from reference TRBV11-1 and TRBJ1-2, reads EAEVAQSPRYKITEKSQAVAFWCDPISGHATLYWYRQILGQGPELLVQFQDESVVDDSQLPKDRFSAERLKGVDSTLKIQPAELGDSAMYLCASSYSDRRAGYGYTFGSGTRLTVV.

This clone was detected once. V and J are TRBV10-1 and TRBJ2-5; possible D gene TRBD1, 6 bases. Germline-derived CDR1 and CDR2 are WNHNN and SYGVQD (reference sequence). This CDR3 is 16 amino acids long. V gave up 2 bases and J gave up 7 bases, with 20 bases separating them. CDR3 coding DNA: TGCGCCAGCAGTGAGACCGGGACATTACAAGAGAGGACCCAGTACTTC. It specifies CASSETGTLQERTQYF.

Comments on this clone: A junction boundary mismatches the germline segment, possibly from a read error. The chain carries TRBV19 and TRBJ1-2; the D gene is possibly TRBD1 (5 bases). Germline-derived CDR1 and CDR2 are LNHDA and SQIVND (reference sequence). This CDR3 is built from 13 residues. CDR3 residues: CASSPRDGYSYTF. For the CDR3, the DNA is TGTGCCAGTAGTCCCCGGGACGGCTATAGCTACACCTTC.

The chain has TRBV7-3 and TRBJ1-2, with D unclear. The CDR3 has 16 amino acids. Per germline, CDR1 SGHTA and CDR2 FQGTGA. V lost 0 bases to trimming and J lost 3 bases, with 14 bases between them. This CDR3 reads CASSLTGGSADYGYTF. In DNA form, the CDR3 reads TGTGCCAGCAGCTTAACGGGAGGGAGTGCAGACTATGGCTACACCTTC.

The chain links TRBV5-8 to TRBJ2-3, with D hard to call. The germline gives CDR1 SGHTS, CDR2 YDEGEE. The CDR3 has 14 amino acids. Trimming took 6 bases from V and 2 from J, leaving 13 bases between them. The CDR3 loop is CASTQMGITDTQYF. In nucleotides, the CDR3 is TGTGCCAGCACTCAGATGGGGATCACAGATACGCAGTATTTT.

The gene calls are TRBV7-2 and TRBJ1-5; 9 bases align to TRBD1. The CDR3 spans 15 residues. The trim removed 0 bases at V and 6 bases at J, leaving 3 bases unmatched. Looked up from germline, CDR1 is SGHTA and CDR2 is FQGNSA. The CDR3 region is CASSLAGTGSQPQHF. The DNA for the CDR3 is TGTGCCAGCAGCTTAGCCGGGACAGGGTCTCAGCCCCAGCATTTT.

This clone has a handful of counts. This rearrangement joins TRBV30 to TRBJ1-1; no reliable D call. Germline V CDR1 and CDR2: GTSNPN, SVGIG (reference sequence). Trimming took 4 bases from V and 0 from J, leaving 18 bases between them. CDR3 length equals 16 residues. CDR3 region: CAWIPRREAMNTEAFF. CDR3 coding DNA: TGTGCCTGGATTCCGAGAAGAGAGGCAATGAACACTGAAGCTTTCTTT. The full variable domain, in which reference TRBV30 and TRBJ1-1 provide the parts outside the CDR3, is SQTIHQWPATLVQPVGSPLSLECTVEGTSNPNLYWYRQAAGRGLQLLFYSVGIGQISSEVPQNLSASRPQDRQFILSSKKLLLSDSGFYLCAWIPRREAMNTEAFFGQGTRLTVV.

The rearrangement joins TRBV5-8 to TRBJ2-6; D unclear. Germline V gene lookup returns CDR1 SGHTS and CDR2 YDEGEE. The CDR3 is 17 residues long. With 0 bases removed from V and 0 bases from J, the gap between germline ends came to 10 bases. CDR3 loop: CASSLARISSGANVLTF. The CDR3 nucleotides are TGTGCCAGCAGCTTGGCTCGGATATCCTCTGGGGCCAACGTCCTGACTTTC.

The table lists this clone with a few counts. V usage is TRBV4-1 and J usage is TRBJ2-5; possibly TRBD2 for D (6 bases). Germline V gene data show CDR1 as MGHRA and CDR2 as YSYEKL. V lost 3 bases, J lost 7 bases, and 15 bases lay in between. The CDR3 runs to 14 residues. The CDR3 nucleotides read TGCGCCAGCAGCCAGACGGGACTGGGCGCGACCCAGTACTTC. It specifies CASSQTGLGATQYF.

This clone has ten or more counts. The gene calls are TRBV6-5 and TRBJ2-7, with 10 positions matching TRBD2. The V gene end was trimmed by 6 bases and the J gene end by 7 bases; junction bases not matched to a gene: 9. In germline, CDR1 is MNHEY, CDR2 SVGAGI. The CDR3 has 14 amino acids. In nucleotides, the CDR3 is TGTGCCAGCAGCTCCCAGACGACTAGCGGGGAGCAGTACTTC. Amino acid sequence: CASSSQTTSGEQYF.

The chain employs TRBV5-1 and TRBJ2-3; 8 bases agree with TRBD1. This CDR3 contains 16 residues. V lost 3 bases, J lost 2 bases, and 8 bases stayed unmatched. CDR1 is SGHRS, CDR2 YFSETQ, per germline. CDR3 region: CASSSGDRSPTDTQYF. Here the CDR3 DNA reads TGCGCCAGCAGCTCGGGGGACAGGTCCCCCACAGATACGCAGTATTTT.

The chain has TRBV5-6 and TRBJ1-1, with a possible D match to TRBD1 (5 bases). The V gene lost 0 bases and the J gene lost 7 bases, with 7 bases spanning the gap. The CDR3 sequence is 12 residues long. From germline, CDR1 is SGHDT and CDR2 YYEEEE. The CDR3 sequence: CASSLAGGEAFF. In nucleotides, the CDR3 is TGTGCCAGCAGCTTGGCCGGGGGTGAAGCTTTCTTT.

The chain uses TRBV5-1 and TRBJ2-3; 9 bases match TRBD2. Unmatched junction bases numbered 6, after V lost 2 bases and J lost 2 bases. The CDR3 is made up of 16 amino acids. Germline CDR1 and CDR2: SGHRS and YFSETQ. CDR3 loop: CASSFKLAGHTDTQYF. The CDR3 DNA sequence: TGCGCCAGCAGCTTCAAACTAGCGGGTCACACAGATACGCAGTATTTT. Full variable domain (outside the CDR3, taken from reference TRBV5-1 and TRBJ2-3): KAGVTQTPRYLIKTRGQQVTLSCSPISGHRSVSWYQQTPGQGLQFLFEYFSETQRNKGNFPGRFSGRQFSNSRSEMNVSTLELGDSALYLCASSFKLAGHTDTQYFGPGTRLTVL.

This rearrangement joins TRBV6-1 to TRBJ2-7; the match to TRBD1 covers 9 bases. The CDR3 runs to 14 residues. Germline trimming cut 10 bases from V and 1 base from J; bases unmatched to any gene: 8. From germline, CDR1 is MNHNS and CDR2 SASEGT. The CDR3 sequence is CATTTGTGSYEQYF. The CDR3 bases are TGTGCCACCACAACCGGGACAGGGTCCTACGAGCAGTACTTC.

The V call is TRBV2, the J call TRBJ2-7; D remains ambiguous. This CDR3 has 16 residues. The germline V and J ends were trimmed by 3 bases and 2 bases, with 17 bases remaining between them. CDR1 is SNHLY, CDR2 FYNNEI, per germline. The CDR3 coding sequence is TGTGCCAGCAGTGAGGCACCTAACCCTTCTCCCTACGAGCAGTACTTC. Residues: CASSEAPNPSPYEQYF.

The chain has TRBV4-3 and TRBJ2-5; TRBD1 matches 7 bases. CDR3 size: 15 residues. Germline V gives CDR1 LGHNA, CDR2 YSLEER. V lost 0 bases, J lost 5 bases, and 6 bases stayed unmatched. CDR3 bases: TGCGCCAGCAGCCAAGATCTGGCCAGGGGGGAGACCCAGTACTTC. It translates to CASSQDLARGETQYF.

V gene TRBV30 combines with J gene TRBJ1-2; TRBD1 is a possible D gene (6 bases). The CDR3 loop spans 14 amino acids. V was clipped by 2 bases and J by 2 bases, with 12 bases between them. Germline V gives CDR1 GTSNPN, CDR2 SVGIG (reference sequence). CDR3 sequence reads: CAWSLQGTNYGYTF. Written as DNA, the CDR3 is TGTGCCTGGAGTCTACAGGGAACGAACTATGGCTACACCTTC.

The chain recombines TRBV19 with TRBJ1-2; a possible D gene is TRBD1 (5 bases). This CDR3 has 14 amino acids. Trimming took 3 bases from V and 8 from J, leaving 16 bases between them. Per the germline V gene, CDR1 is LNHDA and CDR2 is SQIVND (reference sequence). CDR3 residues: CASSITGDSMGYTF. CDR3 nucleotide sequence: TGTGCCAGTAGTATCACAGGAGACTCGATGGGCTACACCTTC.

V is TRBV29-1 and J is TRBJ1-3; D is possibly TRBD1 (6 bases). The CDR3 has 14 amino acids. Trimming cost V 6 bases and J 0 bases, with 12 bases left between them. The V gene's germline CDR1 is SQVTM and CDR2 ANQGSEA. The CDR3 coding sequence is TGCAGCGTGGGAGGGGGGCTCTCTGGAAACACCATATATTTT. It specifies CSVGGGLSGNTIYF. The full variable domain, in which reference TRBV29-1 and TRBJ1-3 provide the parts outside the CDR3, is SAVISQKPSRDICQRGTSLTIQCQVDSQVTMMFWYRQQPGQSLTLIATANQGSEATYESGFVIDKFPISRPNLTFSTLTVSNMSPEDSSIYLCSVGGGLSGNTIYFGEGSWLTVV.

The gene calls are TRBV18 and TRBJ2-1, with 9 bases that match TRBD1. Trimming removed 2 bases from V and 7 bases from J; junction bases left unmatched: 6. Germline CDR1 reads KGHSH; CDR2 reads LQKENI. The CDR3 contains 15 residues. The CDR3 spells CASSPRETGGNEQFF. CDR3 in DNA: TGTGCCAGCTCACCAAGGGAGACAGGGGGAAATGAGCAGTTCTTC. Drawing the rest from reference TRBV18 and TRBJ2-1, the complete variable domain is NAGVMQNPRHLVRRRGQEARLRCSPMKGHSHVYWYRQLPEEGLKFMVYLQKENIIDESGMPKERFSAEFPKEGPSILRIQQVVRGDSAAYFCASSPRETGGNEQFFGPGTRLTVL.

The V call is TRBV2, the J call TRBJ2-1, with 7 bases identical to TRBD2. Germline CDR1 is SNHLY and CDR2 is FYNNEI. With V trimmed by 7 bases and J by 0 bases, 6 bases remained unmatched. The CDR3 runs 15 residues. DNA for the CDR3: TGTGCCAGCATGAAGCGGGGCGTCTCCTACAATGAGCAGTTCTTC. Protein: CASMKRGVSYNEQFF.

The chain has TRBV5-1 and TRBJ2-1, with unresolved D. The CDR3 has 15 amino acids. Between the trimmed V and J ends, which lost 1 base and 0 bases, there was a span of 8 bases. CDR1 is SGHRS and CDR2 is YFSETQ in the germline V gene. Here the CDR3 DNA reads TGCGCCAGCAGCTTGTTTGACCCCTCCTACAATGAGCAGTTCTTC. Translation gives CASSLFDPSYNEQFF.

This clone was picked up one time. In DNA form, the CDR3 reads TGTGCCAGCTCACCAGGAACCTACGAGCAGTACTTC. This codes for CASSPGTYEQYF. The chain has TRBV18 and TRBJ2-7; D ambiguous. V lost 2 bases and J 2 bases, leaving 4 bases between the germline ends. The CDR3 runs to 12 residues. CDR1 and CDR2 (germline): KGHSH, LQKENI.

J is TRBJ2-7 and V is TRBV30, with 7 bases fitting TRBD1. This CDR3 is built from 14 residues. Germline V gene lookup returns CDR1 GTSNPN and CDR2 SVGIG (reference sequence). V was pared by 2 bases and J by 2 bases, with 6 bases of the junction left unmatched. The CDR3 reads CAWSPRTGAYEQYF. DNA of the CDR3: TGTGCCTGGAGTCCCAGGACAGGAGCCTACGAGCAGTACTTC.